This is a list of T cell receptor beta chains from one sample in a study of blood T cell repertoires in COVID-19. TCRdb's table, derived via immunoSEQ multiplex PCR, lists solely in-frame clones and lacks some. The repertoire holds around 180,000 clones, with around nine tenths as singletons. Sequencing used peripheral blood. These receptors all stem from a man between 65 and 80 years old with active or convalescent COVID-19. CDR3s include the opening cysteine and the closing phenylalanine or tryptophan. The D gene is left open where the match is weak. Expanded clones are given a class, and other clones once, few, many or no size at all.

D: NA; V: TRBV28; size: NA; J: TRBJ1-4; DNA: TGTGCCAGCAGTTTCCGGAGCACTAATGAAAAACTGTTTTTT; CDR3: CASSFRSTNEKLFF
D: TRBD1; V: TRBV30; size: NA; J: TRBJ1-6; DNA: TGTGCCTGGACCAAGGACAGGGGTTCCTCACCCCTCCACTTT; CDR3: CAWTKDRGSSPLHF
D: NA; V: TRBV10-3; size: NA; J: TRBJ2-3; DNA: TGTGCCATCAGTGAGTTGCAGAGGGATACGCAGTATTTT; CDR3: CAISELQRDTQYF
D: TRBD2; V: TRBV5-1; size: NA; J: TRBJ2-5; DNA: TGCGCCAGCAGCCTGGGAGGGATGGGGGAGACCCAGTACTTC; CDR3: CASSLGGMGETQYF
D: TRBD1; V: TRBV6-6; size: few; J: TRBJ2-5; DNA: TGTGCCAGCAGCCCGACAGGGAATATCGAGACCCAGTACTTC; CDR3: CASSPTGNIETQYF
D: TRBD1; V: TRBV2; size: NA; J: TRBJ2-5; DNA: TGTGCCAGCAGTGGACAGGGGAAAATCCAAGAGACCCAGTACTTC; CDR3: CASSGQGKIQETQYF
D: NA; V: TRBV27; size: once; J: TRBJ1-1; DNA: TGTGCCAGCAGGCAACTCAGGGAGAACACTGAAGCTTTCTTT; CDR3: CASRQLRENTEAFF
D: TRBD2; V: TRBV6-5; size: NA; J: TRBJ2-7; DNA: TGTGCCAGCAGTTACGGGACTAGCATCGGCGAGCAGTACTTC; CDR3: CASSYGTSIGEQYF
D: TRBD1; V: TRBV9; size: NA; J: TRBJ2-2; DNA: TGTGCCAGCAGCCTCCGGACAGGGGGGAACACCGGGGAGCTGTTTTTT; CDR3: CASSLRTGGNTGELFF
D: NA; V: TRBV3-1/TRBV3-2; size: NA; J: TRBJ1-2; DNA: TGTGCCAGCAGCCAAGACGTAGGAGAATATGGCTACACCTTC; CDR3: CASSQDVGEYGYTF
D: NA; V: TRBV7-9; size: NA; J: TRBJ2-5; DNA: TGTGCCATCTTCAGGGGGGCCGAAGAGACCCAGTACTTC; CDR3: CAIFRGAEETQYF
D: NA; V: TRBV30; size: NA; J: TRBJ2-1; DNA: TGTGCCTGGAGAAGCTTCCATGAGCAGTTCTTC; CDR3: CAWRSFHEQFF
D: TRBD2; V: TRBV5-1; size: NA; J: TRBJ2-1; DNA: TGCGCCAGCAGCACCACTAGCGGCTCCTACAATGAGCAGTTCTTC; CDR3: CASSTTSGSYNEQFF
D: NA; V: TRBV28; size: NA; J: TRBJ1-2; DNA: TGTGCGACAGCGTTGGGGGGGCGAGGTGGCTACACCTTC; CDR3: CATALGGRGGYTF
D: TRBD2; V: TRBV7-2; size: NA; J: TRBJ2-1; DNA: TGTGCCAGCAGCAGAGGAATGGCGGGGGGGCTCTCCTACAATGAGCAGTTCTTC; CDR3: CASSRGMAGGLSYNEQFF
D: NA; V: TRBV28; size: NA; J: TRBJ2-7; DNA: TGTGCCAGCAGCAGGGCCGCGGTTTCCTACGAGCAGTACTTC; CDR3: CASSRAAVSYEQYF
D: NA; V: TRBV7-2; size: NA; J: TRBJ1-6; DNA: TGTGCCAGCAGGATGGGACAAGAGAATTCACCCCTCCACTTT; CDR3: CASRMGQENSPLHF
D: TRBD2; V: TRBV7-9; size: once; J: TRBJ2-7; DNA: TGTGCCAGCAGCTGGCTAGCGGGCTCCTACGAGCAGTACTTC; CDR3: CASSWLAGSYEQYF
D: TRBD2; V: TRBV30; size: NA; J: TRBJ2-3; DNA: TGTGCCTGGAATGTCTGGCTAGCGGGGCTCACAGATACGCAGTATTTT; CDR3: CAWNVWLAGLTDTQYF
D: NA; V: TRBV3-1/TRBV3-2; size: NA; J: TRBJ1-6; DNA: TGTGCCAGCAGCCTGGCGGGTCCGTCCTATAATTCACCCCTCCACTTT; CDR3: CASSLAGPSYNSPLHF
D: NA; V: TRBV30; size: NA; J: TRBJ1-2; DNA: TGTGCCTGGAGTGCGGGACTATCCTCCTCCGTTGGCTACACCTTC; CDR3: CAWSAGLSSSVGYTF
D: NA; V: TRBV2; size: NA; J: TRBJ2-7; DNA: TGTGCCAGCAGTTTAGGGGTGGGCTACGAGCAGTACTTC; CDR3: CASSLGVGYEQYF
D: NA; V: TRBV4-3; size: NA; J: TRBJ2-7; DNA: TGCGCCAGCAGCCAAGATATATCCTTCCTCTACGAGCAGTACTTC; CDR3: CASSQDISFLYEQYF
D: NA; V: TRBV28; size: NA; J: TRBJ1-2; DNA: TGTGCCAGCATCCTAACAGGATCTTTTAACTATGGCTACACCTTC; CDR3: CASILTGSFNYGYTF
D: NA; V: TRBV5-1; size: NA; J: TRBJ1-2; DNA: TGCGCCAGCAGCTTGGCAGGATCTACTCGGGGTCGAGGCTACACCTTC; CDR3: CASSLAGSTRGRGYTF
D: NA; V: TRBV4-1; size: NA; J: TRBJ2-7; DNA: TGCGCCAGCAGCCAGGACAGACTGAGCTCCTACGAGCAGTACTTC; CDR3: CASSQDRLSSYEQYF
D: NA; V: TRBV5-1; size: NA; J: TRBJ1-5; DNA: TGCGCCAGCAGCCTACAGGGTGAGCGCAATCAGCCCCAGCATTTT; CDR3: CASSLQGERNQPQHF
D: TRBD1; V: TRBV28; size: NA; J: TRBJ1-1; DNA: TGTGCCAGCAGTTTTACAGGGGCTGAAGCTTTCTTT; CDR3: CASSFTGAEAFF
D: NA; V: TRBV28; size: NA; J: TRBJ1-1; DNA: TGTGCCAGCAGTTCACCAGCGGGGCCTTCGAACACTGAAGCTTTCTTT; CDR3: CASSSPAGPSNTEAFF
D: TRBD1; V: TRBV3-1/TRBV3-2; size: few; J: TRBJ1-6; DNA: TGTGCCAGCAGCCAAGCCGGGACAGGGGGCGGTTCACCCCTCCACTTT; CDR3: CASSQAGTGGGSPLHF
D: TRBD1; V: TRBV7-9; size: once; J: TRBJ1-2; DNA: TGTGCCAGCAGCGCTGACAGGGGCTATGGCTACACCTTC; CDR3: CASSADRGYGYTF
D: NA; V: TRBV14; size: NA; J: TRBJ2-2; DNA: TGTGCCAGCAGCCTCGCCGAAACACATACGAACACCGGGGAGCTGTTTTTT; CDR3: CASSLAETHTNTGELFF
D: TRBD1; V: TRBV19; size: NA; J: TRBJ2-7; DNA: TGTGCCAGTAGTAAGGGACAGGCCTCCTACGAGCAGTACTTC; CDR3: CASSKGQASYEQYF
D: NA; V: TRBV27; size: NA; J: TRBJ2-2; DNA: TGTGCCAGCGCCCACATCGCTCCCGGGGAGCTGTTTTTT; CDR3: CASAHIAPGELFF
D: TRBD1; V: TRBV7-9; size: NA; J: TRBJ1-5; DNA: TGTGCCAGCAGCACACAGGGGGATCAGCCCCAGCATTTT; CDR3: CASSTQGDQPQHF